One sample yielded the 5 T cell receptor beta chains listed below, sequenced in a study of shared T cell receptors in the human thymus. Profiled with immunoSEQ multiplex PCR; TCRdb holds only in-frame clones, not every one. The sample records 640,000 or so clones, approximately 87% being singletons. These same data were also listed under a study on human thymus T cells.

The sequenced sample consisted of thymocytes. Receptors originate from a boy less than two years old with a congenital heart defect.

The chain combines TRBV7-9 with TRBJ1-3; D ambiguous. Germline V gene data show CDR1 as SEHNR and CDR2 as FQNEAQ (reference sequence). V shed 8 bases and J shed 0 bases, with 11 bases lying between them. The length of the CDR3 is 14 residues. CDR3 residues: CASQTGSSGNTIYF. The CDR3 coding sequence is TGTGCCAGCCAAACCGGTAGCTCTGGAAACACCATATATTTT.

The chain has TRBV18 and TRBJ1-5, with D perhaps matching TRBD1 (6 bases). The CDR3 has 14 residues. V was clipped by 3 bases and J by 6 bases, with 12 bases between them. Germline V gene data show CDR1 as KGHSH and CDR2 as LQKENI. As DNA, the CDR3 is TGTGCCAGCTCACCGCACAGGGTGGGTCAGCCCCAGCATTTT. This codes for CASSPHRVGQPQHF.

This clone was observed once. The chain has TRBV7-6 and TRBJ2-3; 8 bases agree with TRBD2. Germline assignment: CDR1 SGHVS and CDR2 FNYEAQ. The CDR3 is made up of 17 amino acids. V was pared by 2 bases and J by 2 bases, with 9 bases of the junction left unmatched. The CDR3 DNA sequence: TGTGCCAGCAGCTTAATTGTGGCTAGCGGGTCCACAGATACGCAGTATTTT. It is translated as CASSLIVASGSTDTQYF.

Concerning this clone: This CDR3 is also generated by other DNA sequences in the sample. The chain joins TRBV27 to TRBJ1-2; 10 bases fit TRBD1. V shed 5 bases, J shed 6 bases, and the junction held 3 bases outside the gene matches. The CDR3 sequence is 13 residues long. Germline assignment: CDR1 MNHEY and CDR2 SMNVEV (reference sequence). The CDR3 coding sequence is TGTGCCAGCAGTCCCGGGACAGGGGATGGCTACACCTTC. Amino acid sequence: CASSPGTGDGYTF.

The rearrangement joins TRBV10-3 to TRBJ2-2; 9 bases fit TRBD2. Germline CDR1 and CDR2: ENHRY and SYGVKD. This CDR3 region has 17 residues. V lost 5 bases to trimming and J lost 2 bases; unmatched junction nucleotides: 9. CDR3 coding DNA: TGTGCCATCAGTCGTTCCTATCTAGCGGGAAACACCGGGGAGCTGTTTTTT. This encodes CAISRSYLAGNTGELFF.